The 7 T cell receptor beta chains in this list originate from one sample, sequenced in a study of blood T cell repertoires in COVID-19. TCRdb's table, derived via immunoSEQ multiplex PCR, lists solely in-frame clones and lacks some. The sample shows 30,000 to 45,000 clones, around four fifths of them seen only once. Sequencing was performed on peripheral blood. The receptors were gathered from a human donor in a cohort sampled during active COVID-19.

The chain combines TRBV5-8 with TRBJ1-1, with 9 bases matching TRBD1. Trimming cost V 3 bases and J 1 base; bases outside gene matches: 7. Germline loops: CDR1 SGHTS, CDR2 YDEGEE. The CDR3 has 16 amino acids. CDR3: CASSWTGERWNTEAFF. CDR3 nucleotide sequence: TGTGCCAGCAGCTGGACAGGGGAGAGGTGGAACACTGAAGCTTTCTTT.

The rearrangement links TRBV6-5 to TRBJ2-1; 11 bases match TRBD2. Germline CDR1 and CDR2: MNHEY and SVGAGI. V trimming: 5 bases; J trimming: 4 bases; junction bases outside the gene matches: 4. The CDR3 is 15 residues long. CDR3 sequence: CASSPVAGGYNEQFF. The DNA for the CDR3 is TGTGCCAGCAGTCCAGTAGCGGGGGGGTACAATGAGCAGTTCTTC.

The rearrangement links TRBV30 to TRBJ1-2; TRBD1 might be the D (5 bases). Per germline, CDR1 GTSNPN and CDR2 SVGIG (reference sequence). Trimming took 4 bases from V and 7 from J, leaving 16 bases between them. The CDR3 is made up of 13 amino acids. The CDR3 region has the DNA TGTGCCTGGACTCCAACAGGCCCCCTTGGCTACACCTTC. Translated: CAWTPTGPLGYTF.

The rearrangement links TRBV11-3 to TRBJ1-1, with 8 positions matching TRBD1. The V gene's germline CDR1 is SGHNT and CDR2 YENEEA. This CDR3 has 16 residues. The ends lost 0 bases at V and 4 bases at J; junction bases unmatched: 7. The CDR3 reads CASSLDAGTGRTEAFF. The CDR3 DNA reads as TGTGCCAGCAGCTTAGACGCGGGGACAGGCCGCACTGAAGCTTTCTTT. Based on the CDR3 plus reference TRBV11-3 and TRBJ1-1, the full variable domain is EAGVVQSPRYKIIEKKQPVAFWCNPISGHNTLYWYLQNLGQGPELLIRYENEEAVDDSQLPKDRFSAERLKGVDSTLKIQPAELGDSAVYLCASSLDAGTGRTEAFFGQGTRLTVV.

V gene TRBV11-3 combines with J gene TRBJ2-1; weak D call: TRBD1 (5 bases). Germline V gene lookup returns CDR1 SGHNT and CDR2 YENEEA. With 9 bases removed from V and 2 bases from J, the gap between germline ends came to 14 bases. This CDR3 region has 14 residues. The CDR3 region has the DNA TGTGCCAGTAGGGGATGGGCTACCTACAATGAGCAGTTCTTC. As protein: CASRGWATYNEQFF.

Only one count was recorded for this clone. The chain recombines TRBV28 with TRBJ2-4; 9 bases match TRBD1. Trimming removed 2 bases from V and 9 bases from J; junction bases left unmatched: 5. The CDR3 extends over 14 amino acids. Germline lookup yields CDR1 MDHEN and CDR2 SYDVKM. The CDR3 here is CASSLLQGAAIQYF. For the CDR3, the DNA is TGTGCCAGCAGTTTACTACAGGGGGCTGCCATTCAGTACTTC.

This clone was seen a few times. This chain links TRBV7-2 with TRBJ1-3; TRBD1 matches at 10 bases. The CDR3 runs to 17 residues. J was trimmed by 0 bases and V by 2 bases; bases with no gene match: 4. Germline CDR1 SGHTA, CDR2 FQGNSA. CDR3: CASSLQGQGSSGNTIYF. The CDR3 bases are TGTGCCAGCAGCTTACAGGGACAGGGGAGCTCTGGAAACACCATATATTTT. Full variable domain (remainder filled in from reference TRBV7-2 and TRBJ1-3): GAGVSQSPSNKVTEKGKDVELRCDPISGHTALYWYRQSLGQGLEFLIYFQGNSAPDKSGLPSDRFSAERTGGSVSTLTIQRTQQEDSAVYLCASSLQGQGSSGNTIYFGEGSWLTVV.